This entry lists 6 T cell receptor beta chains sequenced from one sample in a study of radiotherapy plus CTLA-4 blockade in lung cancer. Libraries were prepared by immunoSEQ multiplex PCR; TCRdb keeps only in-frame clonotypes and omits some of them. This sample yields under 65,000 clones, of which about 77% are seen a single time; around 2.5% belongs to the top ten. Sequenced here: peripheral blood, sampled from a patient treated with radiotherapy plus ipilimumab. The receptors stem from a human donor with non-small cell lung cancer whose response to radiotherapy plus ipilimumab could not be evaluated.

The CDR3 is CASSVVEGYTEAFF. The CDR3 DNA sequence: TGTGCCAGCAGCGTAGTGGAGGGGTACACTGAAGCTTTCTTT. The J gene is TRBJ1-1, the V gene TRBV9, with D possibly matching TRBD1 (5 bases). The CDR3 is 14 residues long. Germline CDR1 reads SGDLS; CDR2 reads YYNGEE. V lost 0 bases to trimming and J lost 3 bases, with 9 bases between them.

In its sample, this clone was seen a few times. V gene TRBV5-6 combines with J gene TRBJ2-7; D perhaps matches TRBD1 (5 bases). Germline loops: CDR1 SGHDT, CDR2 YYEEEE. The CDR3 is made up of 14 amino acids. Trimming pared 5 bases from V and 0 bases from J, leaving 12 bases between. In nucleotides, the CDR3 is TGTGCCAGCAGTGACAGTAGGAGCTCCTACGAGCAGTACTTC. Amino acid sequence: CASSDSRSSYEQYF. Together with reference TRBV5-6 and TRBJ2-7, the CDR3 gives the full variable domain: DAGVTQSPTHLIKTRGQQVTLRCSPKSGHDTVSWYQQALGQGPQFIFQYYEEEERQRGNFPDRFSGHQFPNYSSELNVNALLLGDSALYLCASSDSRSSYEQYFGPGTRLTVT.

J is TRBJ2-1 and V is TRBV7-9; a weak D match, TRBD1 (5 bases). The CDR3 length is 12 residues. V shed 7 bases and J shed 12 bases, with 16 bases lying between them. The germline CDR1 and CDR2 sequences are SEHNR and FQNEAQ (reference sequence). CDR3 sequence (DNA): TGTGCCAGCAACTTGGCTCAGGGTGGGCAGTTCTTC. Residues: CASNLAQGGQFF.

The gene calls are TRBV7-3 and TRBJ2-3, with a tentative D call TRBD2 (6 bases). Germline V gene lookup returns CDR1 SGHTA and CDR2 FQGTGA. This CDR3 has 12 residues. Trimming left V 5 bases short and J 11 bases short, with 14 bases between. The CDR3 here is CASSPPSGRQYF. The CDR3 DNA reads TGTGCCAGCAGCCCTCCAAGCGGGCGGCAGTATTTT.

As concerns this clone: The junction shows a germline mismatch at one end, possibly a read error. The rearrangement uses TRBV7-7 and TRBJ2-5, with 7 bases identical to TRBD2. Germline V CDR1 and CDR2: SSHAT, FNYEAQ (reference sequence). The CDR3 loop spans 15 amino acids. CDR3 coding DNA: TGTGCTAGCAGCTTGGGGGGGGGACCCCAAGAGACCCAGTACTTC. Translating it yields CASSLGGGPQETQYF.

The V call is TRBV9, the J call TRBJ2-7, with D unresolved. The CDR3 consists of 14 residues. Between the trimmed V and J ends, which lost 0 bases and 3 bases, there was a span of 10 bases. Germline CDR1 SGDLS, CDR2 YYNGEE. Here the CDR3 DNA reads TGTGCCAGCAGCGTAGCCGCCAGAAACTACGAGCAGTACTTC. Amino acids: CASSVAARNYEQYF. Together with reference TRBV9 and TRBJ2-7, the CDR3 gives the full variable domain: DSGVTQTPKHLITATGQRVTLRCSPRSGDLSVYWYQQSLDQGLQFLIQYYNGEERAKGNILERFSAQQFPDLHSELNLSSLELGDSALYFCASSVAARNYEQYFGPGTRLTVT.